This TCR beta chain comes out of a study of blood T cell repertoires in COVID-19. Assay used: immunoSEQ multiplex PCR; TCRdb lists only in-frame clones, some missing. This sample has about 360,000 clones; roughly 86% occur once, and the top ten carry over 2%. This clonotype was obtained from a middle-aged woman with acute COVID-19. Sequencing was done on a sample of PBMCs or T cells enriched from blood (not recorded which).

The CDR3 DNA reads TGTGCCAGCAGCCAAGATCGGACGGGGAGCCAAGAGACCCAGTACTTC. It specifies CASSQDRTGSQETQYF. The chain combines TRBV3-1 (or the pseudogene TRBV3-2) with TRBJ2-5, with D perhaps TRBD2 (5 bases). The length of the CDR3 is 16 residues. The germline CDR1 and CDR2 sequences are LGHDT and YNNKEL (reference sequence). The V and J ends lost 0 bases and 1 base respectively, with 12 bases between them.